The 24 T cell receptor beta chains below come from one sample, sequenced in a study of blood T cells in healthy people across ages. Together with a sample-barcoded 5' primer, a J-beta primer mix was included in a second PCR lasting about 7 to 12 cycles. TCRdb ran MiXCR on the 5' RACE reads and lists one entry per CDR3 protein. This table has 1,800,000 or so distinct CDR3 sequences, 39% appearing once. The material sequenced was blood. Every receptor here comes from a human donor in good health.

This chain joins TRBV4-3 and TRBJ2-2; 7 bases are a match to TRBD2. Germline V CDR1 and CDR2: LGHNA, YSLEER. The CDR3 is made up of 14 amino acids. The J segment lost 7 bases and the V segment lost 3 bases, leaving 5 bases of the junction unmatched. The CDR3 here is CASSQGGGGGELFF. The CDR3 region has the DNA TGCGCCAGCAGCCAGGGCGGGGGAGGCGGGGAGCTGTTTTTT.

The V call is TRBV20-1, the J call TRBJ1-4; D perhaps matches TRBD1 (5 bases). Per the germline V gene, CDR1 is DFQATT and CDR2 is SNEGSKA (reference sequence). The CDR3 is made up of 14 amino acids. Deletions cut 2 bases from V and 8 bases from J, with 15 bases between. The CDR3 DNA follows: TGCAGTGCTAGATCGGGGGAGAAAGGGGAAAAACTGTTTTTT. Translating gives CSARSGEKGEKLFF.

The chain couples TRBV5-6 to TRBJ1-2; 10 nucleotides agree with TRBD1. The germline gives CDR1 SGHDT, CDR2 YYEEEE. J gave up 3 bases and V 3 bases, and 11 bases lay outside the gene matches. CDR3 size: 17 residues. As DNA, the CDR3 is TGTGCCAGCAGCTCCAAAAAGACAGGGGGCGCCTACTATGGCTACACCTTC. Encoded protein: CASSSKKTGGAYYGYTF.

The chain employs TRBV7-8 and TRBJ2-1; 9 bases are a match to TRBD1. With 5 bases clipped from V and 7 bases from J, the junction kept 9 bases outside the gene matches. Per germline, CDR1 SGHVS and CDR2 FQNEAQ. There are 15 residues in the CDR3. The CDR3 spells CASSIYRGRGNEQFF. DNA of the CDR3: TGTGCCAGCAGCATATACAGGGGGCGCGGGAATGAGCAGTTCTTC.

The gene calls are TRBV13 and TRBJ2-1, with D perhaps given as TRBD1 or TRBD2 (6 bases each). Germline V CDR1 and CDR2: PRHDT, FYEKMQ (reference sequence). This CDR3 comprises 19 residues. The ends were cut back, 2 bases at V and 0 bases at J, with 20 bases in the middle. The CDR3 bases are TGTGCCAGCAGCTTAATCCTCGGGGGCGGGTGGGGCTCCTACAATGAGCAGTTCTTC. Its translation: CASSLILGGGWGSYNEQFF.

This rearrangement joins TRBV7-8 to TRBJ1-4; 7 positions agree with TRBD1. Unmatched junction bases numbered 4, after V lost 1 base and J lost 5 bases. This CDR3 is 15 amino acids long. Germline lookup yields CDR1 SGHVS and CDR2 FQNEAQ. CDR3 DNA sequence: TGTGCCAGCAGCTTAGGGGACAGCCACAATGAAAAACTGTTTTTT. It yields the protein CASSLGDSHNEKLFF.

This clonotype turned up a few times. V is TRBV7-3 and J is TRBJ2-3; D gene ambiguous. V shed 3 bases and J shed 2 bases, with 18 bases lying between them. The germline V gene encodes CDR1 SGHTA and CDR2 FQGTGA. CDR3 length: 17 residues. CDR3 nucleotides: TGTGCCAGCAGCTTGACGGCCTTTATGGGGAACACAGATACGCAGTATTTT. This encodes CASSLTAFMGNTDTQYF.

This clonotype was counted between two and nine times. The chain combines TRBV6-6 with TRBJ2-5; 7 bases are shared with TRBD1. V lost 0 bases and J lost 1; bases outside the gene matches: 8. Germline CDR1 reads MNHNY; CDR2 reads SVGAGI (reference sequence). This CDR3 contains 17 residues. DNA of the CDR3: TGTGCCAGCAGTTACTCTGGGGCAGGGGGATTCCAAGAGACCCAGTACTTC. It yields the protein CASSYSGAGGFQETQYF.

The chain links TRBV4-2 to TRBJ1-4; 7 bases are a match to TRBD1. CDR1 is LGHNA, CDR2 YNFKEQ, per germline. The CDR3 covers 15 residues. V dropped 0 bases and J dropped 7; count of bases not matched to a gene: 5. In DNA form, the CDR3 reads TGTGCCAGCAGCCAAGAACCGCGGACAGGTGAAAAACTGTTTTTT. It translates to CASSQEPRTGEKLFF.

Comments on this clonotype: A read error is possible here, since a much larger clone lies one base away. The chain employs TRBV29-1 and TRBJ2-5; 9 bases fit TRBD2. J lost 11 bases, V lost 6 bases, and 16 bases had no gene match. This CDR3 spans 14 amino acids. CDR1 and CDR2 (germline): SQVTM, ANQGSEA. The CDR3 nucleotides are TGCAGCGTGGAACTGGGACTAGCAATTGGTGAGCAGTACTTC. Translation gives CSVELGLAIGEQYF.

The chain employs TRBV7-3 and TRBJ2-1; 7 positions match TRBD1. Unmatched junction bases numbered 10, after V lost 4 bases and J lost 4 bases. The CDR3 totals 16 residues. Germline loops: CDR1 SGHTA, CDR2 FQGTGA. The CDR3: CASSSTTGFGYNEQFF. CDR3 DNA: TGTGCCAGCAGCTCCACGACAGGGTTCGGATACAATGAGCAGTTCTTC.

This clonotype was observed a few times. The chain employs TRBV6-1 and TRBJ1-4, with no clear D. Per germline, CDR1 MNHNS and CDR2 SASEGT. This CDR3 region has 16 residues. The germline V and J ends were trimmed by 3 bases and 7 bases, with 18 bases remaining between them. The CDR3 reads CASSDEYQRSREKLFF. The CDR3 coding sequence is TGTGCCAGCAGTGACGAATATCAGAGGAGCCGTGAAAAACTGTTTTTT.

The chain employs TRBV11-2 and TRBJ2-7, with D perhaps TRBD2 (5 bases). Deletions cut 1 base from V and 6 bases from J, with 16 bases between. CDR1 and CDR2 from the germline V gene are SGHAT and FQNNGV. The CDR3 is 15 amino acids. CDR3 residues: CASSLVGGLFAEQYF. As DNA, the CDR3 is TGTGCCAGCAGCTTAGTTGGCGGACTTTTTGCCGAGCAGTACTTC.

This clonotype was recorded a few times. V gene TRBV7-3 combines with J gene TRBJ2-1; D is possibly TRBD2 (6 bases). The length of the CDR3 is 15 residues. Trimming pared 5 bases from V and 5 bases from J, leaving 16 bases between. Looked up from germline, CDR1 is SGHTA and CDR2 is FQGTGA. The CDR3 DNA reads TGTGCCAGCAGCCGAAGCGGGTCTGGCCACAATGAGCAGTTCTTC. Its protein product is CASSRSGSGHNEQFF.

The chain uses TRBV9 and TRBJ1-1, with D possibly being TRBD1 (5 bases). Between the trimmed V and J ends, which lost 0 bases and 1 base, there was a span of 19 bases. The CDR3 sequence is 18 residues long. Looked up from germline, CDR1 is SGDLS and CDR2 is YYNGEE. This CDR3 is CASSVAAQGETSNTEAFF. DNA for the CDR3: TGTGCCAGCAGCGTAGCTGCGCAGGGTGAAACCTCGAACACTGAAGCTTTCTTT.

The CDR3 loop reads CASTLDGHSYEQYF. The DNA of the CDR3 is TGTGCCAGCACCCTGGACGGCCACTCCTACGAGCAGTACTTC. This chain links TRBV7-9 with TRBJ2-7; D is uncertain. Between the trimmed V and J ends, which lost 7 bases and 0 bases, there was a span of 13 bases. Germline V gene sequence: CDR1 SEHNR, CDR2 FQNEAQ (reference sequence). The CDR3 totals 14 residues. Full variable domain (remainder filled in from reference TRBV7-9 and TRBJ2-7): DTGVSQNPRHKITKRGQNVTFRCDPISEHNRLYWYRQTLGQGPEFLTYFQNEAQLEKSRLLSDRFSAERPKGSFSTLEIQRTEQGDSAMYLCASTLDGHSYEQYFGPGTRLTVT.

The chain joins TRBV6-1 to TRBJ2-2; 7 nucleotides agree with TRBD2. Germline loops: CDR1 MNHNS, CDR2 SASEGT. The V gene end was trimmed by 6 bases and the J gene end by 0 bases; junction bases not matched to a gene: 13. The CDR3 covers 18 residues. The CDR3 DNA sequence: TGTGCCAGCAGCAAACCTCTTGGCGGGGGTTCGAACACCGGGGAGCTGTTTTTT. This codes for CASSKPLGGGSNTGELFF.

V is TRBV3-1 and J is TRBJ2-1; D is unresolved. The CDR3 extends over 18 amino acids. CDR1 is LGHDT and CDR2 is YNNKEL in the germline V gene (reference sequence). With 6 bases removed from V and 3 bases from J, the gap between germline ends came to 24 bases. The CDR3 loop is CASSRQTTFSMGYNEQFF. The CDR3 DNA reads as TGTGCCAGCAGTCGGCAGACCACATTTTCCATGGGCTACAATGAGCAGTTCTTC.

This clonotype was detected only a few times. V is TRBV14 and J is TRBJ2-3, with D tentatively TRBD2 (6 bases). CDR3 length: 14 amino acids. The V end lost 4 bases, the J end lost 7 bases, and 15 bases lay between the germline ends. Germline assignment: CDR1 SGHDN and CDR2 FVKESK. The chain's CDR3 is CASSPWGSGYTQYF. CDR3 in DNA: TGTGCCAGCAGCCCCTGGGGTAGCGGTTATACGCAGTATTTT.

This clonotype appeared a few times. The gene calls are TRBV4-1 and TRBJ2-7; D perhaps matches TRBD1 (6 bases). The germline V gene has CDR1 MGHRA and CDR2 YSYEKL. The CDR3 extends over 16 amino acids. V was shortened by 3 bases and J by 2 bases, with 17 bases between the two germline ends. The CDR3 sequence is CASSQGLRGEAYEQYF. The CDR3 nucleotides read TGCGCCAGCAGCCAGGGGCTCAGGGGCGAGGCCTACGAGCAGTACTTC.

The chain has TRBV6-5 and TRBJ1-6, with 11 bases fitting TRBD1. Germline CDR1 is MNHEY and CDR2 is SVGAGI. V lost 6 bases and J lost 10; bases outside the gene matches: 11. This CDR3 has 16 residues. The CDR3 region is CASRTRTGGGQSPLHF. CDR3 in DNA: TGTGCCAGCAGGACGAGGACAGGGGGCGGTCAGTCACCCCTCCACTTT.

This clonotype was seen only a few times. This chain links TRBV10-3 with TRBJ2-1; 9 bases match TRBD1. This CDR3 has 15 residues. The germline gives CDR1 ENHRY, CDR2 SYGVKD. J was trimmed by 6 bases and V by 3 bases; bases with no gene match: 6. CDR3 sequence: CAISDGTGNINEQFF. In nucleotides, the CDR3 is TGTGCCATCAGTGATGGGACAGGGAACATCAATGAGCAGTTCTTC.

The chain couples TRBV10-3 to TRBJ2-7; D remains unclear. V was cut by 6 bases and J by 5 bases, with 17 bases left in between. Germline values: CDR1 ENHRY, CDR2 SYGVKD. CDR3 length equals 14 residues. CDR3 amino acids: CAIRVTGLWDEQYF. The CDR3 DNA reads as TGTGCCATCAGGGTAACGGGTCTATGGGACGAGCAGTACTTC.

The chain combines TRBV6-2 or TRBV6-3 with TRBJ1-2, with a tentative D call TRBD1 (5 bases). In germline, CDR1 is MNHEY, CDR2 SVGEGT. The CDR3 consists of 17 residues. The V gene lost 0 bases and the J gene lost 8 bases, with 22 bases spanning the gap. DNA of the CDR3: TGTGCCAGCAGTTACTCGAGGGACGGCCTCTCACTATGGGGCTACACCTTC. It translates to CASSYSRDGLSLWGYTF.